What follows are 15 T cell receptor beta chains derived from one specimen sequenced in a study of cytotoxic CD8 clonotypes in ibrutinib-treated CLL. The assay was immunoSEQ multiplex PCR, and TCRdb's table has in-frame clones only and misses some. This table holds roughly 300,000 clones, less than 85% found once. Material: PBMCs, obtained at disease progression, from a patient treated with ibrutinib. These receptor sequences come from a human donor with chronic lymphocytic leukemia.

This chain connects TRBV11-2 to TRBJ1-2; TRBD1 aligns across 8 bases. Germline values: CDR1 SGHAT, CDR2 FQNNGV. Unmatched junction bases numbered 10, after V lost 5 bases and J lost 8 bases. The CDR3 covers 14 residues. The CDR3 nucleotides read TGTGCCAGCAGCCCCAACGACAGGGGCTGGGGCTACACCTTC. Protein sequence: CASSPNDRGWGYTF.

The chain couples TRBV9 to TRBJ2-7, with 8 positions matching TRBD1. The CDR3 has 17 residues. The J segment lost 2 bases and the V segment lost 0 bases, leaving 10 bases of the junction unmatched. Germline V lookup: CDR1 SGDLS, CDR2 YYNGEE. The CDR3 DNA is TGTGCCAGCAGCGTAGAGGGTATGAGCAGGGGGCCCTACGAGCAGTACTTC. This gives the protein CASSVEGMSRGPYEQYF.

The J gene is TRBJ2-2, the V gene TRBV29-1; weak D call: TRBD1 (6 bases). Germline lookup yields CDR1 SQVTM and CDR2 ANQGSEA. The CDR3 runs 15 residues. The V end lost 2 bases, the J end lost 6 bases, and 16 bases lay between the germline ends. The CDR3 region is CSVEYETGPAGELFF. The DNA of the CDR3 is TGCAGCGTTGAATATGAGACAGGACCGGCCGGGGAGCTGTTTTTT.

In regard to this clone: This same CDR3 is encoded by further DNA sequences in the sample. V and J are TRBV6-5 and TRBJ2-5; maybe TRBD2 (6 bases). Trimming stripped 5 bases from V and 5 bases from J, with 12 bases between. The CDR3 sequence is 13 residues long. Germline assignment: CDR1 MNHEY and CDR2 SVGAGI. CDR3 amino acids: CASSPLSGETQYF. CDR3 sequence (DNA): TGTGCCAGCAGTCCTCTGAGCGGGGAGACCCAGTACTTC.

CDR3 in amino acids: CASKYREGEKLFF. The CDR3 DNA reads as TGTGCCAGCAAATACAGGGAGGGTGAAAAACTGTTTTTT. The V call is TRBV2, the J call TRBJ1-4; the D gene is possibly TRBD1 (6 bases). V lost 7 bases and J lost 7, with 13 bases in between. CDR1 is SNHLY, CDR2 FYNNEI, per germline. CDR3 length equals 13 residues.

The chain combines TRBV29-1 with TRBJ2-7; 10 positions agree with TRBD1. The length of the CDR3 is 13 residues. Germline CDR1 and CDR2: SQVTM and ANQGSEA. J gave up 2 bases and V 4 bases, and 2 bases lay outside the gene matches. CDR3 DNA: TGCAGCGTTGTGACAGGGGGCACCTACGAGCAGTACTTC. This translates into CSVVTGGTYEQYF.

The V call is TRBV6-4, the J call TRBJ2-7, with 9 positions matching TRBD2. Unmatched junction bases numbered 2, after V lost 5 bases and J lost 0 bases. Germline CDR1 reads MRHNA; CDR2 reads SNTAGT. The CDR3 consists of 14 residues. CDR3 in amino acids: CASSWTSDSYEQYF. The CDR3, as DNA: TGTGCCAGCAGTTGGACTAGCGACTCCTACGAGCAGTACTTC.

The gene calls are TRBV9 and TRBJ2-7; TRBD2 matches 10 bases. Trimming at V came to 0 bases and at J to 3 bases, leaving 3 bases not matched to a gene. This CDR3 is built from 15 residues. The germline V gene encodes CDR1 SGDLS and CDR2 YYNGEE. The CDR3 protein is CASSVASGSIYEQYF. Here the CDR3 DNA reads TGTGCCAGCAGCGTAGCTAGCGGGAGTATCTACGAGCAGTACTTC.

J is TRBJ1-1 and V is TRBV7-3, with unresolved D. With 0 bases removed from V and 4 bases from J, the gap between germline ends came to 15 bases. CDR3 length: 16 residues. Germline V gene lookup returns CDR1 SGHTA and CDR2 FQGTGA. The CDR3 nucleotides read TGTGCCAGCAGCTTAACGATTCTGAGTCCGGGCACTGAAGCTTTCTTT. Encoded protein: CASSLTILSPGTEAFF.

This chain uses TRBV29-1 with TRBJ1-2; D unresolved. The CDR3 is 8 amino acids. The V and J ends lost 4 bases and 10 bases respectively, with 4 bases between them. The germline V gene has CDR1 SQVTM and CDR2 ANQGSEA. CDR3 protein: CSVGDYTF. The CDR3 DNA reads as TGCAGCGTTGGGGACTACACCTTC.

The CDR3 protein is CASSKDRALGYGYTF. The CDR3 nucleotides read TGTGCCAGTAGTAAGGACAGGGCCTTGGGCTATGGCTACACCTTC. V and J are TRBV19 and TRBJ1-2; TRBD1 agrees at 8 bases. This CDR3 spans 15 amino acids. With V trimmed by 4 bases and J by 4 bases, 8 bases remained unmatched. Germline V lookup: CDR1 LNHDA, CDR2 SQIVND (reference sequence).

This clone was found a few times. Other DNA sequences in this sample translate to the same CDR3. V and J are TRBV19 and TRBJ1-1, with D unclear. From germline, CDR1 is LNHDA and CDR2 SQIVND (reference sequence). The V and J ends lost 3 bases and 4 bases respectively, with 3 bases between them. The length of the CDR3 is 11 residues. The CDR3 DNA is TGTGCCAGTAGTATGCGCACTGAAGCTTTCTTT. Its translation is CASSMRTEAFF.

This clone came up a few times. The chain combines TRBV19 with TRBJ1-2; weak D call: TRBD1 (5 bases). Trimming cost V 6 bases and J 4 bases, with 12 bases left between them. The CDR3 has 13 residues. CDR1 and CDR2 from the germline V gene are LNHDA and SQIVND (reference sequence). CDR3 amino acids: CASSQGLGYGYTF. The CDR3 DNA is TGTGCCAGTAGCCAGGGTTTGGGCTATGGCTACACCTTC.

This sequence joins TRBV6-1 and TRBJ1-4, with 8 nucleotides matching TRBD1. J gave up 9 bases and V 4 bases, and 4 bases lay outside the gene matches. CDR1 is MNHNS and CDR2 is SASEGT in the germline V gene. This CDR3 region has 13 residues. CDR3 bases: TGTGCCAGCAGTGGACAGGGGCGCCAAAAACTGTTTTTT. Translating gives CASSGQGRQKLFF.

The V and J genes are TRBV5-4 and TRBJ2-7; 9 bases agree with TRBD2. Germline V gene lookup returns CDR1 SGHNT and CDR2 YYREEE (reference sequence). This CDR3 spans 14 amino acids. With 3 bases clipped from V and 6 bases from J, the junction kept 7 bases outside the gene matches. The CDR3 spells CASSSGTSRGEQYF. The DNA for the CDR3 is TGTGCCAGCAGCTCCGGGACTAGCAGAGGCGAGCAGTACTTC.